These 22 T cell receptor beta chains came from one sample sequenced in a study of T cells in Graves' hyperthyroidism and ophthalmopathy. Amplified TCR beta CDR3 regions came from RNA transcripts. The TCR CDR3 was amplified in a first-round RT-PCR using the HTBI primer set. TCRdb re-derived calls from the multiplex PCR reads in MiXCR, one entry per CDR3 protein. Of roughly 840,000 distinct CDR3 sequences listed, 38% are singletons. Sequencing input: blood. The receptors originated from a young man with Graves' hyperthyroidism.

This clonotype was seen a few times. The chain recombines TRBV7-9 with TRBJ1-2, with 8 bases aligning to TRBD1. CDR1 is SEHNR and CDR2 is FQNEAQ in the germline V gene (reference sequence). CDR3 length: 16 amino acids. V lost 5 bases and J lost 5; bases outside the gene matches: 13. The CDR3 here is CASSPSRDRLLYGYTF. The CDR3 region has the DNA TGTGCCAGCAGCCCGTCCCGGGACAGGCTGCTATATGGCTACACCTTC.

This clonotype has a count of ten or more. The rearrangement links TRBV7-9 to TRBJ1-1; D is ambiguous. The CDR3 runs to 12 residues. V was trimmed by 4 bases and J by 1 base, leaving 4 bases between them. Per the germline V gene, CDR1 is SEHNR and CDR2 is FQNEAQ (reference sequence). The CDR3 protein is CASSWPNTEAFF. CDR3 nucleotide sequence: TGTGCCAGCAGCTGGCCGAACACTGAAGCTTTCTTT.

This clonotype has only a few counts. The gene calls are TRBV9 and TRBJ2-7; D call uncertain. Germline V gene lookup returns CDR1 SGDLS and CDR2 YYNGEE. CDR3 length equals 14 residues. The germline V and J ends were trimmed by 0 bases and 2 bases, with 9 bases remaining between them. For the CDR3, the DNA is TGTGCCAGCAGCGTAGACGGAATTACCTACGAGCAGTACTTC. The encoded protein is CASSVDGITYEQYF.

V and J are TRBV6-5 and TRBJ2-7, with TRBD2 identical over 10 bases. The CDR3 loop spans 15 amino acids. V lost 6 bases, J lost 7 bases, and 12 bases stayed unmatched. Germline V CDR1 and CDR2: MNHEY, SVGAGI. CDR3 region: CASSQESSGSREQYF. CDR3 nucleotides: TGTGCCAGCAGCCAAGAGTCTAGCGGGAGTAGGGAGCAGTACTTC.

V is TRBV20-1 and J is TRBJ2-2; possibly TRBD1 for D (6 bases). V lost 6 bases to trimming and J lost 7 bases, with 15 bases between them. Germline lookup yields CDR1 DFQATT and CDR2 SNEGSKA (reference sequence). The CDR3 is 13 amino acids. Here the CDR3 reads CSAGHQGLGELFF. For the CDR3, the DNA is TGCAGTGCGGGCCATCAGGGGCTCGGGGAGCTGTTTTTT.

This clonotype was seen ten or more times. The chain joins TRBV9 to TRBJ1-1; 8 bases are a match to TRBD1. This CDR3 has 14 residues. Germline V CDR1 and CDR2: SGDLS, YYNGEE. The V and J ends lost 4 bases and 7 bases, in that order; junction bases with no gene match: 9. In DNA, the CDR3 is TGTGCCAGCAGCCCAACCGGGACAGGAAATGAAGCTTTCTTT. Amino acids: CASSPTGTGNEAFF.

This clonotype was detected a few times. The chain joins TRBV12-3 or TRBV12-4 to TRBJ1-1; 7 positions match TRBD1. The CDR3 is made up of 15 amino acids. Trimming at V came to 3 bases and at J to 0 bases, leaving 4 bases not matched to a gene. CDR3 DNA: TGTGCCAGCAGTTTTTGGGACAGACTGAACACTGAAGCTTTCTTT. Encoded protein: CASSFWDRLNTEAFF.

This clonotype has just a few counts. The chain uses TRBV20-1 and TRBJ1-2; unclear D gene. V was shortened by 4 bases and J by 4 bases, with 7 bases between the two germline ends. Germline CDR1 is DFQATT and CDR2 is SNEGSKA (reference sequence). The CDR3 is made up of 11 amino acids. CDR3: CSAIDLYGYTF. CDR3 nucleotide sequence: TGCAGTGCTATAGACCTCTATGGCTACACCTTC.

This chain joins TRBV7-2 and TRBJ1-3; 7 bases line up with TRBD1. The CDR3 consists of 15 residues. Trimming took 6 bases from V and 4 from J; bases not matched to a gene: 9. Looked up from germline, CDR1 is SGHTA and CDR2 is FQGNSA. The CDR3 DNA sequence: TGTGCCAGCAGTTACCAACAGGGGAAGGGAAACACCATATATTTT. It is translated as CASSYQQGKGNTIYF.

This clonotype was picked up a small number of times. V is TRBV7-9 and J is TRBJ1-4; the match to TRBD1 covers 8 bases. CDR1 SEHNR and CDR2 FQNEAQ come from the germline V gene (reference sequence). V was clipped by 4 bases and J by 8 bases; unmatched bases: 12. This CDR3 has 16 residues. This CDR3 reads CASSSPPGQDNEKLFF. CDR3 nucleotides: TGTGCCAGCAGCTCGCCTCCGGGACAGGATAACGAAAAACTGTTTTTT.

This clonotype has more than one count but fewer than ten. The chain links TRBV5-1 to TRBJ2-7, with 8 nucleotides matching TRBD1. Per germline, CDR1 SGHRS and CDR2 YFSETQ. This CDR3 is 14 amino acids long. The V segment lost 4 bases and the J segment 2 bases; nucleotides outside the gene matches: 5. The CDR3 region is CASSRGQVAYEQYF. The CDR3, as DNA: TGCGCCAGCAGCAGGGGACAGGTGGCCTACGAGCAGTACTTC.

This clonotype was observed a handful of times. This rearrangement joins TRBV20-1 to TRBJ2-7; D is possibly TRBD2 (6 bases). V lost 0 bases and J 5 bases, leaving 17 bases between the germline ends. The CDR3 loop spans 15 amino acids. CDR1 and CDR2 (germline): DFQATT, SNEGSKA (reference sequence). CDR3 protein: CSARDPRRGGNEQYF. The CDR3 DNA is TGCAGTGCTAGAGATCCTCGGCGGGGTGGGAACGAGCAGTACTTC.

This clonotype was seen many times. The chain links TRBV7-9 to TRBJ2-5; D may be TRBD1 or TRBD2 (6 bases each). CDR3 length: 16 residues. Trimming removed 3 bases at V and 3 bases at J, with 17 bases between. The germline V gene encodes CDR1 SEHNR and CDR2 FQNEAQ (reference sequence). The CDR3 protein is CASSLGTGAGEETQYF. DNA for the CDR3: TGTGCCAGCAGCTTGGGGACGGGAGCAGGGGAAGAGACCCAGTACTTC.

For the CDR3, the DNA is TGCGCCAGCAGCCAAGAGGTACAGGCAACAAATCAGCCCCAGCATTTT. Translated: CASSQEVQATNQPQHF. The gene calls are TRBV4-1 and TRBJ1-5; weak D call: TRBD1 (5 bases). CDR3 length: 16 amino acids. Trimming took off 0 bases at V and 4 bases at J, with 13 bases between the two ends. Germline V gene lookup returns CDR1 MGHRA and CDR2 YSYEKL.

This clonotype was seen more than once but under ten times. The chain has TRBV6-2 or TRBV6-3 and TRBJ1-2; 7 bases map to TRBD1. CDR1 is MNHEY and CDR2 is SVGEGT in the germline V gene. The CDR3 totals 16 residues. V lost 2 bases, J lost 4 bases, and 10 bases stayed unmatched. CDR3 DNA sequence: TGTGCCAGCAGTTACCCTCCCGGGACAGATCGCTATGGCTACACCTTC. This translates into CASSYPPGTDRYGYTF.

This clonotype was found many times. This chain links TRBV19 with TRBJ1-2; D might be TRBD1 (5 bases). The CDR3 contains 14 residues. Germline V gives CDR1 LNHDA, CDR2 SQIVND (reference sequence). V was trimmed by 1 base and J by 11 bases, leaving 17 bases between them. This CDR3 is CASSIAGTASSYTF. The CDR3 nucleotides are TGTGCCAGTAGTATAGCTGGGACGGCCTCTTCATACACCTTC. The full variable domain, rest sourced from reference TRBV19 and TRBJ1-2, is DGGITQSPKYLFRKEGQNVTLSCEQNLNHDAMYWYRQDPGQGLRLIYYSQIVNDFQKGDIAEGYSVSREKKESFPLTVTSAQKNPTAFYLCASSIAGTASSYTFGSGTRLTVV.

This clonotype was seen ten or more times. The CDR3 DNA reads as TGTGCCAGCAGCCAAAGCCCTCTTGGGACTGAAGCTTTCTTT. It codes for CASSQSPLGTEAFF. The rearrangement uses TRBV7-2 and TRBJ1-1; D remains ambiguous. Germline V gene data show CDR1 as SGHTA and CDR2 as FQGNSA. V was shortened by 5 bases and J by 5 bases, with 15 bases between the two germline ends. This CDR3 comprises 14 residues. Drawing the rest from reference TRBV7-2 and TRBJ1-1, the complete variable domain is GAGVSQSPSNKVTEKGKDVELRCDPISGHTALYWYRQSLGQGLEFLIYFQGNSAPDKSGLPSDRFSAERTGGSVSTLTIQRTQQEDSAVYLCASSQSPLGTEAFFGQGTRLTVV.

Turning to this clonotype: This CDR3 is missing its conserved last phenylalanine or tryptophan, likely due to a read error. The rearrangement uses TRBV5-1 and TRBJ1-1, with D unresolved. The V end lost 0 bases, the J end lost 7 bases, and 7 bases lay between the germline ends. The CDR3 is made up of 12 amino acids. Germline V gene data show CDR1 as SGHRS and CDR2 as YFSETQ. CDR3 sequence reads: CASSLVGLEAFS. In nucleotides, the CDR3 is TGCGCCAGCAGCTTGGTAGGCCTTGAAGCTTTCTCT.

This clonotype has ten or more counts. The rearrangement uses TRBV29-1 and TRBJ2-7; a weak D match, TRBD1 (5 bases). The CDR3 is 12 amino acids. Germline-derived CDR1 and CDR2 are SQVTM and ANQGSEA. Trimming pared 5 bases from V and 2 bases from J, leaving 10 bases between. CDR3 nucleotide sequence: TGCAGCGTTTTGGTCAGGGCCTACGAGCAGTACTTC. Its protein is CSVLVRAYEQYF.

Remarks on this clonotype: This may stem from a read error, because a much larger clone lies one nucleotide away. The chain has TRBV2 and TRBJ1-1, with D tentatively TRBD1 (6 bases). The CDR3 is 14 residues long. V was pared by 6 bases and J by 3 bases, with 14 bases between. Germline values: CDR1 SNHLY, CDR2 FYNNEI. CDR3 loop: CASSPRDIYTEAFF. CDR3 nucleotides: TGTGCCAGCAGCCCCCGGGACATTTACACTGAAGCTTTCTTT.

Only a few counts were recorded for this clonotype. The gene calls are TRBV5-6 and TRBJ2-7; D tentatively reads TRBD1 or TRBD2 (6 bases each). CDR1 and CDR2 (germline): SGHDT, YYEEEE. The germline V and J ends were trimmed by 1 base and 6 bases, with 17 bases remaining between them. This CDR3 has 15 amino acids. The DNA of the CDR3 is TGTGCCAGCAGCTTGCGTCCGGGGGCGAATAGCGAGCAGTACTTC. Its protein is CASSLRPGANSEQYF.

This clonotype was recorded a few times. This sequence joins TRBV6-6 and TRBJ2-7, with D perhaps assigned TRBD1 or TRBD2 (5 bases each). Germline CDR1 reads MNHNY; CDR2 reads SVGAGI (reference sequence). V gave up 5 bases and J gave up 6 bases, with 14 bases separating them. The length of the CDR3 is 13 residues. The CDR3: CASSNPARGEQYF. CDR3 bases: TGTGCCAGCAGTAACCCGGCGAGGGGCGAGCAGTACTTC.